The 7 T cell receptor beta chains in this list originate from one sample, sequenced in a study of blood T cell repertoires in COVID-19. The repertoire was sequenced with immunoSEQ multiplex PCR; TCRdb's copy has only in-frame clones and lacks some. The sample lists some 220,000 clones; 85% were seen once. Sequencing was carried out using peripheral blood. The receptors derive from a woman aged 70 to 79 with COVID-19, enrolled during active disease.

The rearrangement links TRBV25-1 to TRBJ1-4; D is unclear. The length of the CDR3 is 15 residues. With 4 bases removed from V and 0 bases from J, the gap between germline ends came to 9 bases. Germline V gene data show CDR1 as MGHDK and CDR2 as SYGVNS. Here the CDR3 reads CASSGPVATNEKLFF. CDR3 nucleotide sequence: TGTGCCAGCAGTGGCCCAGTTGCAACTAATGAAAAACTGTTTTTT.

The CDR3 spells CASSLLQGNTGELFF. The DNA for the CDR3 is TGTGCCAGCAGCTTACTACAGGGGAACACCGGGGAGCTGTTTTTT. This chain joins TRBV7-2 and TRBJ2-2, with a tentative D call TRBD1 (6 bases). The length of the CDR3 is 15 residues. CDR1 is SGHTA and CDR2 is FQGNSA in the germline V gene. Trimming cost V 2 bases and J 1 base, with 8 bases left between them.

The chain has TRBV6-5 and TRBJ2-5; D is possibly TRBD2 (5 bases). Germline assignment: CDR1 MNHEY and CDR2 SVGAGI. This CDR3 region has 13 residues. Trimming removed 5 bases at V and 4 bases at J, with 11 bases between. The CDR3, as DNA: TGTGCCAGCAGTCCTGGGAGAGGAGAGACCCAGTACTTC. Protein: CASSPGRGETQYF.

The chain recombines TRBV5-1 with TRBJ2-2, with 9 bases fitting TRBD1. Germline V gives CDR1 SGHRS, CDR2 YFSETQ. The CDR3 runs 15 residues. Unmatched junction bases numbered 5, after V lost 4 bases and J lost 4 bases. The CDR3 coding sequence is TGCGCCAGCAGCGTGGACAGGGGAAGCACCGGGGAGCTGTTTTTT. It translates to CASSVDRGSTGELFF.

This rearrangement joins TRBV15 to TRBJ2-7; 11 nucleotides agree with TRBD2. Germline V lookup: CDR1 LNHNV, CDR2 YYDKDF (reference sequence). Trimming cost V 2 bases and J 5 bases; bases outside gene matches: 5. This CDR3 is built from 15 residues. The CDR3 loop is CATSRSLAGVNEQYF. In DNA, the CDR3 is TGTGCCACCAGCAGATCACTAGCGGGGGTTAACGAGCAGTACTTC.

The chain has TRBV27 and TRBJ1-2; TRBD1 aligns across 9 bases. The V gene's germline CDR1 is MNHEY and CDR2 SMNVEV (reference sequence). CDR3 length: 14 residues. Unmatched junction bases numbered 4, after V lost 4 bases and J lost 4 bases. The CDR3 region has the DNA TGTGCCAGCAGTTCTCCGGGACAGGGCTATGGCTACACCTTC. This gives the protein CASSSPGQGYGYTF.

The chain recombines TRBV4-3 with TRBJ1-1, with TRBD1 as a possible D gene (5 bases). The length of the CDR3 is 14 residues. The germline V and J ends were trimmed by 1 base and 11 bases, with 17 bases remaining between them. Looked up from germline, CDR1 is LGHNA and CDR2 is YSLEER. CDR3 DNA sequence: TGCGCCAGCAGCCAAGGGGCAGGGTATCCTATCGCTTTCTTT. Translation gives CASSQGAGYPIAFF.